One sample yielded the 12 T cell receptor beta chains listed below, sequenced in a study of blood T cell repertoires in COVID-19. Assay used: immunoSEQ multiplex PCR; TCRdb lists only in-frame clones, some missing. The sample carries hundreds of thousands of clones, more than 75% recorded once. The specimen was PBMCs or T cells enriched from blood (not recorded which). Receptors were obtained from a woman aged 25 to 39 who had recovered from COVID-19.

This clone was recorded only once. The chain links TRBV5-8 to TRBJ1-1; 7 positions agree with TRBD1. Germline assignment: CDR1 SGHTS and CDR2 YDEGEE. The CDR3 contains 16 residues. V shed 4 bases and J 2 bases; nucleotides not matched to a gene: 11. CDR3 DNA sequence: TGTGCCAGCAGCCTTGGAGAGACAGGGCTCAACACTGAAGCTTTCTTT. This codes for CASSLGETGLNTEAFF.

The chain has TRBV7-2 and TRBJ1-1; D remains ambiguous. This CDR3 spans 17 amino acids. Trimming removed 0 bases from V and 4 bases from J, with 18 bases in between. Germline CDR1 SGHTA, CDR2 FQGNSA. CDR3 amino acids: CASSLAPGYRRGTEAFF. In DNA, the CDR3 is TGTGCCAGCAGCTTAGCGCCAGGCTACCGCCGGGGCACTGAAGCTTTCTTT.

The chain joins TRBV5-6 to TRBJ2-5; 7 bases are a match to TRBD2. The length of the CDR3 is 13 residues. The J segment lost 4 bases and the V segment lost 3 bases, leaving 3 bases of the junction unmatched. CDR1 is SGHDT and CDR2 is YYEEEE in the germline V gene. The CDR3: CASSSSGPETQYF. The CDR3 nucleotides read TGTGCCAGCAGCTCTAGCGGCCCAGAGACCCAGTACTTC.

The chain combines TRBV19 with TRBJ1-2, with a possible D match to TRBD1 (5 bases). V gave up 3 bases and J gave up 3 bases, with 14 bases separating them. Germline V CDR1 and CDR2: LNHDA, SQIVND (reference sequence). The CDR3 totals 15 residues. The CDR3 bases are TGTGCCAGTAGTATCCCTCAGACAGTTCACTATGGCTACACCTTC. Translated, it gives CASSIPQTVHYGYTF.

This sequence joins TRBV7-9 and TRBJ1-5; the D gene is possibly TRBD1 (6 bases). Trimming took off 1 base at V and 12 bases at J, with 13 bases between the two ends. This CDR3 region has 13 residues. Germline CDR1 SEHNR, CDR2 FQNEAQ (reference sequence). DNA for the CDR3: TGTGCCAGCAGCTTAGGGAGCACAGGGAACCAGCATTTT. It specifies CASSLGSTGNQHF. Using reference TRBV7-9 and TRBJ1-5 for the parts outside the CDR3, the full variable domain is DTGVSQNPRHKITKRGQNVTFRCDPISEHNRLYWYRQTLGQGPEFLTYFQNEAQLEKSRLLSDRFSAERPKGSFSTLEIQRTEQGDSAMYLCASSLGSTGNQHFGDGTRLSIL.

CDR3 loop: CASSPNSGQGAHEQYF. DNA for the CDR3: TGTGCCAGCAGCCCCAACTCCGGACAGGGGGCTCACGAGCAGTACTTC. This chain connects TRBV4-2 to TRBJ2-7, with 11 bases aligning to TRBD1. The V gene's germline CDR1 is LGHNA and CDR2 YNFKEQ. The V and J ends lost 4 bases and 5 bases, in that order; junction bases with no gene match: 10. This CDR3 region has 16 residues.

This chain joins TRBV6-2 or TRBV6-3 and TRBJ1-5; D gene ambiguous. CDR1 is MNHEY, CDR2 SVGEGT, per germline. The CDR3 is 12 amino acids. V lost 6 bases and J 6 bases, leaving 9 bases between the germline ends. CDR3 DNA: TGTGCCAGCAGCCCGCCGGGTCAGCCCCAGCATTTT. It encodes CASSPPGQPQHF.

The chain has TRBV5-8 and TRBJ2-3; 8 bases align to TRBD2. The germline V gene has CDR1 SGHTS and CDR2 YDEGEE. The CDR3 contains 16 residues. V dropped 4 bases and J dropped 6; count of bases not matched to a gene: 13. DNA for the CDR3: TGTGCCAGCAGCCCCGGACTAGCCAGATTGCCGGATACGCAGTATTTT. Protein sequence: CASSPGLARLPDTQYF.

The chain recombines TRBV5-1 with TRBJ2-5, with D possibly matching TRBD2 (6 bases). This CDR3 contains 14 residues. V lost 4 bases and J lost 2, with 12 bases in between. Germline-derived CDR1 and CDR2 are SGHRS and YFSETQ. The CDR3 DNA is TGCGCCAGCAGCGCACGACTAGAGCAAGAGACCCAGTACTTC. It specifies CASSARLEQETQYF.

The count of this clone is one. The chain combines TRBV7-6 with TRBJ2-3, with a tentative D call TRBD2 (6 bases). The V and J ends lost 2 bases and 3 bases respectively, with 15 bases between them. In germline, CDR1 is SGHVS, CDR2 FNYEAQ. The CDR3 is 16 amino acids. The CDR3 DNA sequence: TGTGCCAGCAGCTTATCTGGGATAGGGAGGACAGATACGCAGTATTTT. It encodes CASSLSGIGRTDTQYF.

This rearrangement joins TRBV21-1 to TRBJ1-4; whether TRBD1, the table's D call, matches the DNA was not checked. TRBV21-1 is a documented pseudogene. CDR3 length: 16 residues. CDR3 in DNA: TGTGCCAGCAGCGCCTCCCTTGACAGGGGCCATGAAAAACTGTTTTTT. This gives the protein CASSASLDRGHEKLFF.

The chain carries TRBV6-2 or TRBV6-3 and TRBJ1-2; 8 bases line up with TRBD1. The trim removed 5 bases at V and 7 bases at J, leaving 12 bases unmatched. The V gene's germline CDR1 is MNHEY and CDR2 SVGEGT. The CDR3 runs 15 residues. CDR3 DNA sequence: TGTGCCAGCAGTCATTCAGGACAGGGTTCCCCTGGCTACACCTTC. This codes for CASSHSGQGSPGYTF.